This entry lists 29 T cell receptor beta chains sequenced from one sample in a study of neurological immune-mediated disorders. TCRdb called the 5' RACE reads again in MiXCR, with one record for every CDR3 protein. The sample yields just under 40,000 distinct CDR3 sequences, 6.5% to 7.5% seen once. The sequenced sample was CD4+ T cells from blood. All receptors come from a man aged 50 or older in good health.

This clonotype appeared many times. CDR3 sequence reads: CASWGGTQYF. CDR3 DNA sequence: TGTGCCAGCTGGGGGGGTACGCAGTATTTT. This chain links TRBV28 with TRBJ2-3; 7 nucleotides agree with TRBD2. Per germline, CDR1 MDHEN and CDR2 SYDVKM. Trimming cost V 8 bases and J 8 bases; bases outside gene matches: 1. CDR3 size: 10 residues. The whole variable domain, filled in from reference TRBV28 and TRBJ2-3, reads DVKVTQSSRYLVKRTGEKVFLECVQDMDHENMFWYRQDPGLGLRLIYFSYDVKMKEKGDIPEGYSVSREKKERFSLILESASTNQTSMYLCASWGGTQYFGPGTRLTVL.

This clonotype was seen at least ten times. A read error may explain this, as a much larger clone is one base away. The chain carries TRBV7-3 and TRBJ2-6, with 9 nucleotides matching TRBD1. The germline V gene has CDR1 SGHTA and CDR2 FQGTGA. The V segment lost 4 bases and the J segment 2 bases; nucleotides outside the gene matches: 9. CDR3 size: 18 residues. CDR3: CASSSWTGAPTGANVLTF. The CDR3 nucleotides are TGTGCCAGCAGCTCCTGGACAGGGGCTCCCACTGGGGCCAACGTCCTGACTTTC.

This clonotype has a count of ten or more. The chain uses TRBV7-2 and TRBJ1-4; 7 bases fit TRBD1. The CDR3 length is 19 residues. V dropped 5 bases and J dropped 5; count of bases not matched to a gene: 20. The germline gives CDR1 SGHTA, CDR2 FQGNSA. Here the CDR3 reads CASSRGGDSSGRRNEKLFF. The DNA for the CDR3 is TGTGCCAGCAGCAGAGGGGGGGACAGTTCAGGGCGGCGGAATGAAAAACTGTTTTTT. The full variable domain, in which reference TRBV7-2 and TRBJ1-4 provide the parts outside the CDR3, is GAGVSQSPSNKVTEKGKDVELRCDPISGHTALYWYRQSLGQGLEFLIYFQGNSAPDKSGLPSDRFSAERTGGSVSTLTIQRTQQEDSAVYLCASSRGGDSSGRRNEKLFFGSGTQLSVL.

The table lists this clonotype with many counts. The CDR3 spells CASRDRRGAFF. As DNA, the CDR3 is TGTGCCAGCAGGGACCGAAGGGGAGCTTTCTTT. The chain carries TRBV6-2 or TRBV6-3 and TRBJ1-1, with D tentatively TRBD1 (5 bases). CDR1 and CDR2 from the germline V gene are MNHEY and SVGEGT. V lost 6 bases to trimming and J lost 10 bases, with 12 bases between them. The CDR3 covers 11 residues.

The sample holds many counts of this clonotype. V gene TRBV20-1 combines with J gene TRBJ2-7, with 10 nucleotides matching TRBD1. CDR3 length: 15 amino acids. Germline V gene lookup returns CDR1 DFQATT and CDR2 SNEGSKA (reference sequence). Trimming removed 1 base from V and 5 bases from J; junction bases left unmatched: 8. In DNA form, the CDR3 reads TGCAGTGCTAGAGCCGTAGGACAGGGGGTACACGAGCAGTACTTC. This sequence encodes CSARAVGQGVHEQYF.

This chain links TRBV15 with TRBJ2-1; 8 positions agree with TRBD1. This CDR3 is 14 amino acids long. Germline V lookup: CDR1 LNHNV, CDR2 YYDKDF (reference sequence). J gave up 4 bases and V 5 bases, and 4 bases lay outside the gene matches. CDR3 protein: CATSPRDRYNEQFF. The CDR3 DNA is TGTGCCACCAGCCCCCGGGACAGGTACAATGAGCAGTTCTTC.

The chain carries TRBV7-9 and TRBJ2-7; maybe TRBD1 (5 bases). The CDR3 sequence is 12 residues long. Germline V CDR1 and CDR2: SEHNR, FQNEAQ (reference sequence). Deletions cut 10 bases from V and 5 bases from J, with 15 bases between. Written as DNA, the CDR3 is TGTGCCAACAACACGGACATCAACGAGCAGTACTTC. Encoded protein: CANNTDINEQYF.

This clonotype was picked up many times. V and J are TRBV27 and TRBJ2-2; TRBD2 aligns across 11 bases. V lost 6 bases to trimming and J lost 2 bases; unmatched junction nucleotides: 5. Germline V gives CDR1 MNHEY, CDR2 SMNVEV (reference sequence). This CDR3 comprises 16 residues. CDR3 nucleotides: TGTGCCAGCAGGATTGGGACTAGCGGAAACACCGGGGAGCTGTTTTTT. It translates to CASRIGTSGNTGELFF.

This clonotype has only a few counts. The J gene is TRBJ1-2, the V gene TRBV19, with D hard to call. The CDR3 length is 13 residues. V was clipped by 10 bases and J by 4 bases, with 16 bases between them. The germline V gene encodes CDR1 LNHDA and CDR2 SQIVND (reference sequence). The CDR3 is CATRGLASYGYTF. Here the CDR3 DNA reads TGTGCCACCCGAGGGCTAGCCTCCTATGGCTACACCTTC.

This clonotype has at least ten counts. CDR3 loop: CASSPGTGATGELFF. CDR3 in DNA: TGTGCCAGCAGTCCCGGGACAGGGGCCACCGGGGAGCTGTTTTTT. V is TRBV12-3 or TRBV12-4 and J is TRBJ2-2; 10 bases line up with TRBD1. This CDR3 spans 15 amino acids. Losses at the gene ends were 5 bases for V and 4 bases for J; bases not matched to a gene: 4.

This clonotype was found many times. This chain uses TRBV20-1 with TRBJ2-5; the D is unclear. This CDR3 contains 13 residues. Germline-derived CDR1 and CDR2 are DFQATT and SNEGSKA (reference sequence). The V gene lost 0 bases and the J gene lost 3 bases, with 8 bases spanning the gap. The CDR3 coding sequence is TGCAGTGCTAGAGAATCATTGGAAGAGACCCAGTACTTC. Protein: CSARESLEETQYF.

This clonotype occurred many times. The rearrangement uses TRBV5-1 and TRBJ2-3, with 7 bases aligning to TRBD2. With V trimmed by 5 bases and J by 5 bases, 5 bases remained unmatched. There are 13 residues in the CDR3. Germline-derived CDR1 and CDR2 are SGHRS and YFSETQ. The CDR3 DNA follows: TGCGCCAGCAGTGCGGGAGCAGGAGATACGCAGTATTTT. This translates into CASSAGAGDTQYF.

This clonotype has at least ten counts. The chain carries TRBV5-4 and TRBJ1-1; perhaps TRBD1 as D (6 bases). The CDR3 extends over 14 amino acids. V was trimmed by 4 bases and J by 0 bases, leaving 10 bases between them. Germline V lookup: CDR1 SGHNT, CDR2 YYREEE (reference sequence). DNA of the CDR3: TGTGCCAGCAGCCTGGACAGCTTGAACACTGAAGCTTTCTTT. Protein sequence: CASSLDSLNTEAFF.

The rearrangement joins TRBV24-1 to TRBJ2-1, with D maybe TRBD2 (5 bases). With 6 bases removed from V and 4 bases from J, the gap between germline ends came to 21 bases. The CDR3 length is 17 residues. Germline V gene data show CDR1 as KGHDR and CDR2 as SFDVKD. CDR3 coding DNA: TGTGCCACCAGTCTAAGTCTCGGGCTAGCCGGTTACAATGAGCAGTTCTTC. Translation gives CATSLSLGLAGYNEQFF.

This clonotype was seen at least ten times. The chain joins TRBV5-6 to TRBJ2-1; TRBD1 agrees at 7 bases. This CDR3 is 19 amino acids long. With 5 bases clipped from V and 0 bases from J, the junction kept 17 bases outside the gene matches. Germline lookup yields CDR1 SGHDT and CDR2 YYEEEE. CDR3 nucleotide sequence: TGTGCCAGCAGGGCCGAGGGGGCCCGCAAACCCAACTCCTACAATGAGCAGTTCTTC. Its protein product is CASRAEGARKPNSYNEQFF.

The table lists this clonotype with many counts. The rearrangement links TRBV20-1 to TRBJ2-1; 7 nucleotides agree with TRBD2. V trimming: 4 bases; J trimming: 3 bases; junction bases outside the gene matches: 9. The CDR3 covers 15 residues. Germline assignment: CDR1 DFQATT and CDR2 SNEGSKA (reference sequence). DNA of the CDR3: TGCAGTGCTACTACGACTAGCAGGTTCTACAATGAGCAGTTCTTC. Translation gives CSATTTSRFYNEQFF.

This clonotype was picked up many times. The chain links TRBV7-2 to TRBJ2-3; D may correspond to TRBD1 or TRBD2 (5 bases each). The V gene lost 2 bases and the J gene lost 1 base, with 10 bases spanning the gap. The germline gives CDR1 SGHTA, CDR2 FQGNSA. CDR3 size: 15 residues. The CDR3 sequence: CASSLSGRGTDTQYF. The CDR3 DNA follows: TGTGCCAGCAGCTTAAGCGGCAGGGGCACAGATACGCAGTATTTT.

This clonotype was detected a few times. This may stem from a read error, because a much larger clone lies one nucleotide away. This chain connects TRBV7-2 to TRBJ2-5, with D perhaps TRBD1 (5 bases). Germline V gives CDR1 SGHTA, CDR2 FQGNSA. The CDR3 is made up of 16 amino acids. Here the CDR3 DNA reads TGTGCCAACAGCTTAATTAGGACCAGGGCTCGGGAGACCCAGTACTTC. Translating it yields CANSLIRTRARETQYF.

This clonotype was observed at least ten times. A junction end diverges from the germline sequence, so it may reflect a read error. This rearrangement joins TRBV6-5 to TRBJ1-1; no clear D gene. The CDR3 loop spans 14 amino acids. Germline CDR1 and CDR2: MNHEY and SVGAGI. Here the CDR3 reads CASRPREVNTEAFF. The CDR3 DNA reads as TGTGCCAGCAGACCCCGGGAAGTGAATACTGAAGCTTTCTTT.

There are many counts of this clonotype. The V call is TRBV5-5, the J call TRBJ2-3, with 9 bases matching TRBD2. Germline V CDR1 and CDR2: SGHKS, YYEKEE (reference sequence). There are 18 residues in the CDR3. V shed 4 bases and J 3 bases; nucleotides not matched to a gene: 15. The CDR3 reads CASSRRQPLAGTTDTQYF. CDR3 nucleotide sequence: TGTGCCAGCAGCCGACGACAGCCCCTAGCGGGGACGACAGATACGCAGTATTTT.

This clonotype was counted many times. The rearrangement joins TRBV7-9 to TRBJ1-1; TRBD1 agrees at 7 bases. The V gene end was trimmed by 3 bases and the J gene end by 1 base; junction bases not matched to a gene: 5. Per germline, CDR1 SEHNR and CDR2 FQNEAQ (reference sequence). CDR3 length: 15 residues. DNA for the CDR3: TGTGCCAGCAGCTTTACGACAGGGACGAACACTGAAGCTTTCTTT. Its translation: CASSFTTGTNTEAFF.

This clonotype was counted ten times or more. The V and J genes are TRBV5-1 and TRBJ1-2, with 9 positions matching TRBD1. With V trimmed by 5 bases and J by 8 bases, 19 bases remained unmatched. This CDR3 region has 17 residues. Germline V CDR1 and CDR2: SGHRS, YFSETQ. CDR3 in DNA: TGCGCCAGCAGTTTTACGGTTATGGGACAGGGTCTACGAGGCTACACCTTC. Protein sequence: CASSFTVMGQGLRGYTF.

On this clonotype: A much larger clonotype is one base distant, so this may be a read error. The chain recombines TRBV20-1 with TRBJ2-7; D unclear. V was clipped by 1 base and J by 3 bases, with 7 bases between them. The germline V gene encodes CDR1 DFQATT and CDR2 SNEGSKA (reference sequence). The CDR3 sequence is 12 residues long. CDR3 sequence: CSARGSGYEQYF. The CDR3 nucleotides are TGCAGTGCTAGAGGTTCAGGCTACGAGCAGTACTTC.

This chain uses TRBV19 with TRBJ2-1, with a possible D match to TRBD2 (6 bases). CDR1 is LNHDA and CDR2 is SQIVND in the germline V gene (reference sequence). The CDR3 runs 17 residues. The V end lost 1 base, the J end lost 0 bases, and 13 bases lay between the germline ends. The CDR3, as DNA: TGTGCCAGTAGTATAGGGTTCGGGGGTGGCTCCTACAATGAGCAGTTCTTC. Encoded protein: CASSIGFGGGSYNEQFF.

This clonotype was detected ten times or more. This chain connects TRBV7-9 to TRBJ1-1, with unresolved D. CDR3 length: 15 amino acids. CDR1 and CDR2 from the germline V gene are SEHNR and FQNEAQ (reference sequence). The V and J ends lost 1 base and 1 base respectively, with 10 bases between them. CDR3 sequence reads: CASSLEGLGNTEAFF. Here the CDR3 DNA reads TGTGCCAGCAGCTTAGAGGGTCTAGGGAACACTGAAGCTTTCTTT. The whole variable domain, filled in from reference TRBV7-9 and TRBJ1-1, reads DTGVSQNPRHKITKRGQNVTFRCDPISEHNRLYWYRQTLGQGPEFLTYFQNEAQLEKSRLLSDRFSAERPKGSFSTLEIQRTEQGDSAMYLCASSLEGLGNTEAFFGQGTRLTVV.

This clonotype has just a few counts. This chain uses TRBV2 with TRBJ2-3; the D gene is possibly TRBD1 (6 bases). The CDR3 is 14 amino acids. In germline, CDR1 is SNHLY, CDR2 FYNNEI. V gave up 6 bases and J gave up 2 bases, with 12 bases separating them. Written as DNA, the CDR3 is TGTGCCAGCAGCATCCAGGGGACCACAGATACGCAGTATTTT. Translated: CASSIQGTTDTQYF. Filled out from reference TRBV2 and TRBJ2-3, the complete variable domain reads EPEVTQTPSHQVTQMGQEVILRCVPISNHLYFYWYRQILGQKVEFLVSFYNNEISEKSEIFDDQFSVERPDGSNFTLKIRSTKLEDSAMYFCASSIQGTTDTQYFGPGTRLTVL.

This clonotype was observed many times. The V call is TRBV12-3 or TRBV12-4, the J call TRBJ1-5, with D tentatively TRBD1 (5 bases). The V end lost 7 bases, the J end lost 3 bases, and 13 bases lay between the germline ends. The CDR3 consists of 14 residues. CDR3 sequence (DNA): TGTGCCAGCACCGGGGGTTCAATCAATCAGCCCCAGCATTTT. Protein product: CASTGGSINQPQHF.

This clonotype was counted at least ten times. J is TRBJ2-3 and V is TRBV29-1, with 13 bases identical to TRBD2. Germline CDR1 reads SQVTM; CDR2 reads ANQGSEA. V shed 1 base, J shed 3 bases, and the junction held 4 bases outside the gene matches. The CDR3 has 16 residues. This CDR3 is CSVEGRTSGSTDTQYF. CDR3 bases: TGCAGCGTTGAAGGGAGGACTAGCGGGAGTACAGATACGCAGTATTTT.

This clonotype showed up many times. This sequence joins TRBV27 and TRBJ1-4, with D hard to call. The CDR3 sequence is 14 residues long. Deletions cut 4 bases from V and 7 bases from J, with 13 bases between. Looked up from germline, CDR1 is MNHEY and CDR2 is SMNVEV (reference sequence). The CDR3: CASSSLGGSEKLFF. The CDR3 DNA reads TGTGCCAGCAGTTCTCTGGGAGGTTCTGAAAAACTGTTTTTT.